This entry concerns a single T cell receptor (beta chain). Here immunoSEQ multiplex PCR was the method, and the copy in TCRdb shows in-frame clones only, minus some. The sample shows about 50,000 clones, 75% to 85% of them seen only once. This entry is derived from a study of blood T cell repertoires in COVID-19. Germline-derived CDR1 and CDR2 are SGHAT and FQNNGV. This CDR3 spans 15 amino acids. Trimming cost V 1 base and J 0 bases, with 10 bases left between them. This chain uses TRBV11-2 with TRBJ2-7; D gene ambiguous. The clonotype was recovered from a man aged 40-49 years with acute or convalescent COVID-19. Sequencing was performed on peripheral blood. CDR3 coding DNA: TGTGCCAGCAGCTTAGTTGGCGGATCCTCCTACGAGCAGTACTTC. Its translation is CASSLVGGSSYEQYF.